This record looks at one T cell receptor (beta chain) sequence and its context. Sampled while nominally healthy, donors likely had unrecorded immune exposures. CDR1 and CDR2 (germline): MNHEY, SMNVEV (reference sequence). Deletions cut 1 base from V and 1 base from J, with 13 bases between. The CDR3 consists of 16 residues. The PCR ran on 60 Vbeta and 13 Jbeta primers. Profiled with immunoSEQ multiplex PCR; TCRdb holds only in-frame clones, not every one. The sample includes some 270,000 clones, about four fifths of them seen just once. This entry is derived from a study of cytomegalovirus exposure and HLA in healthy donors.

The source of this sequence is a girl between 2 and 10 years old in good health and CMV-seronegative. V gene TRBV27 combines with J gene TRBJ1-1, with TRBD1 as a possible D gene (6 bases). The material sequenced was PBMCs. The CDR3 bases are TGTGCCAGCAGTTTATTTCCAGGGGCGGCGAACACTGAAGCTTTCTTT. The encoded protein is CASSLFPGAANTEAFF.